This TCR beta chain was captured in a study of cytomegalovirus exposure and HLA in healthy donors. Broader study findings: TCR beta chains numbering 150 to 200 were designated cytomegalovirus-associated. Researchers reported from a later analysis that most CMV-associated TCR beta chains appeared HLA-restricted. Trimming of TCR beta V- and J-genes showed a link, identified in a later analysis, to a missense DCLRE1C variant.

There were likely unrecorded immune exposures, though donors were nominally healthy when sampled. 13 Jbeta primers and 60 Vbeta primers were used for the PCR. TCRdb's table, derived via immunoSEQ multiplex PCR, lists solely in-frame clones and lacks some. The table records some 98,000 clones, around three quarters of them present only once. As regards this clone: Its antigen is undetermined.

Germline loops: CDR1 SGHRS, CDR2 YFSETQ. Trimming removed 1 base from V and 4 bases from J, with 14 bases in between. The CDR3 is 16 amino acids. The specimen was PBMCs. The rearrangement joins TRBV5-1 to TRBJ2-2; possible D gene TRBD2, 5 bases. The receptor's source is a man aged 35-49 years in good health and CMV-seronegative. CDR3 sequence (DNA): TGCGCCAGCAGCTTGATCTCTGGGAGTAGCACCGGGGAGCTGTTTTTT. Residues: CASSLISGSSTGELFF.